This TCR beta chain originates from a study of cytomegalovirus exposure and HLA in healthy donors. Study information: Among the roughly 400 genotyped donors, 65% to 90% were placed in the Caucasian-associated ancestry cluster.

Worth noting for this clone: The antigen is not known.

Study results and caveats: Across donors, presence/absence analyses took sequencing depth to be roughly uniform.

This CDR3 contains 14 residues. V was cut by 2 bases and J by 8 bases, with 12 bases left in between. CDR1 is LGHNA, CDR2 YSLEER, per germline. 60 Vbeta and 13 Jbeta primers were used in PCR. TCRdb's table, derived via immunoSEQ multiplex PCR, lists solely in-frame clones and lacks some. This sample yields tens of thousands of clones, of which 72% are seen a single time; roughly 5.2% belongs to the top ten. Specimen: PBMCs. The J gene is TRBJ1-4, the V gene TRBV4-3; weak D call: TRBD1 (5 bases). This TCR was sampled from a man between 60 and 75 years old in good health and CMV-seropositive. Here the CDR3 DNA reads TGCGCCAGCAGCCAACAAGGGGCTCAGGAAAAACTGTTTTTT. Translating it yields CASSQQGAQEKLFF.